The 13 T cell receptor beta chains below come from one sample, sequenced in a study of T cell responses to AZD1222 COVID-19 vaccine. Profiled with immunoSEQ multiplex PCR; TCRdb holds only in-frame clones, not every one. Of about 150,000 clones detected, 75% to 95% appear once; the ten largest clones hold about 1.7%. Sequenced here: peripheral blood, sampled on day 0 of AZD1222 vaccination. These TCRs come from an adult in good health.

The chain recombines TRBV7-8 with TRBJ1-3, with no clear D. The CDR3 loop spans 11 amino acids. Germline loops: CDR1 SGHVS, CDR2 FQNEAQ. V lost 5 bases to trimming and J lost 8 bases, with 7 bases between them. The CDR3 nucleotides are TGTGCCAGCAGCCTTGCGGACACCATATATTTT. It translates to CASSLADTIYF. Filled out from reference TRBV7-8 and TRBJ1-3, the complete variable domain reads GAGVSQSPRYKVAKRGQDVALRCDPISGHVSLFWYQQALGQGPEFLTYFQNEAQLDKSGLPSDRFFAERPEGSVSTLKIQRTQQEDSAVYLCASSLADTIYFGEGSWLTVV.

CDR3 nucleotides: TGTGCCAGCAGTGAGAGAAGACTAGCGGGAGGTGCCCCCCGATACAATGAGCAGTTCTTC. This translates into CASSERRLAGGAPRYNEQFF. V and J are TRBV6-1 and TRBJ2-1; 13 positions agree with TRBD2. V lost 3 bases, J lost 4 bases, and 15 bases stayed unmatched. Germline V gene sequence: CDR1 MNHNS, CDR2 SASEGT. The CDR3 has 20 amino acids.

The rearrangement uses TRBV24-1 and TRBJ2-5, with 8 bases matching TRBD2. The V and J ends lost 4 bases and 5 bases, in that order; junction bases with no gene match: 14. The V gene's germline CDR1 is KGHDR and CDR2 SFDVKD. The CDR3 totals 17 residues. The CDR3 DNA reads as TGTGCCACCAGTGACAGCGGGGGAAGGGGGGCAGGGGAGACCCAGTACTTC. This codes for CATSDSGGRGAGETQYF.

This clone showed up just once. The rearrangement links TRBV18 to TRBJ2-2; D is perhaps TRBD2 (5 bases). Trimming cost V 2 bases and J 6 bases, with 13 bases left between them. Germline loops: CDR1 KGHSH, CDR2 LQKENI. This CDR3 comprises 15 residues. The CDR3 DNA sequence: TGTGCCAGCTCACCATCGGGATCTGTGGCCGGGGAGCTGTTTTTT. This translates into CASSPSGSVAGELFF. Complete variable domain (other parts from reference TRBV18 and TRBJ2-2): NAGVMQNPRHLVRRRGQEARLRCSPMKGHSHVYWYRQLPEEGLKFMVYLQKENIIDESGMPKERFSAEFPKEGPSILRIQQVVRGDSAAYFCASSPSGSVAGELFFGEGSRLTVL.

The gene calls are TRBV7-9 and TRBJ1-1; tentative D call: TRBD1 (5 bases). There are 12 residues in the CDR3. V lost 4 bases, J lost 8 bases, and 11 bases lay in between. CDR1 and CDR2 (germline): SEHNR, FQNEAQ (reference sequence). The CDR3 DNA reads as TGTGCCAGCAGCTACCAGGGACTGGAAGCTTTCTTT. The encoded protein is CASSYQGLEAFF.

V usage is TRBV19 and J usage is TRBJ1-2; tentatively, D is TRBD1 (5 bases). Germline CDR1 LNHDA, CDR2 SQIVND (reference sequence). The CDR3 has 15 amino acids. With 7 bases removed from V and 4 bases from J, the gap between germline ends came to 19 bases. The CDR3 loop reads CASTPLGVVGYGYTF. CDR3 sequence (DNA): TGTGCCAGTACCCCGTTAGGGGTTGTCGGCTATGGCTACACCTTC.

This rearrangement joins TRBV7-9 to TRBJ2-3; 8 bases align to TRBD1. The CDR3 totals 14 residues. V lost 3 bases to trimming and J lost 1 base; unmatched junction nucleotides: 0. Germline CDR1 is SEHNR and CDR2 is FQNEAQ (reference sequence). CDR3 nucleotide sequence: TGTGCCAGCAGCTTGACAGGGGGCACAGATACGCAGTATTTT. Amino acids: CASSLTGGTDTQYF.

The J gene is TRBJ2-7, the V gene TRBV28; D is unresolved. The CDR3 has 14 amino acids. The V gene's germline CDR1 is MDHEN and CDR2 SYDVKM. V lost 9 bases, J lost 4 bases, and 19 bases lay in between. The CDR3 DNA follows: TGTGCCAGTCAGACGCGGCAGCCAACATACGAGCAGTACTTC. As protein: CASQTRQPTYEQYF.

V usage is TRBV3-1 (or the pseudogene TRBV3-2) and J usage is TRBJ1-1; TRBD1 is a possible D gene (5 bases). Germline assignment: CDR1 LGHDT and CDR2 YNNKEL (reference sequence). The V and J ends lost 5 bases and 7 bases respectively, with 11 bases between them. This CDR3 is built from 12 residues. The CDR3 coding sequence is TGTGCCAGCAGCGGACACGGAATTGAAGCTTTCTTT. This encodes CASSGHGIEAFF.

This clone has a single count. The J gene is TRBJ1-6, the V gene TRBV19; D unclear. V was clipped by 3 bases and J by 6 bases, with 15 bases between them. Per the germline V gene, CDR1 is LNHDA and CDR2 is SQIVND (reference sequence). The CDR3 has 16 residues. Here the CDR3 reads CASSMEVTGVNSPLHF. The CDR3 bases are TGTGCCAGTAGTATGGAGGTGACGGGCGTTAATTCACCCCTCCACTTT.

The chain links TRBV14 to TRBJ2-7; D gene unclear. The V gene lost 4 bases and the J gene lost 3 bases, with 7 bases spanning the gap. Germline values: CDR1 SGHDN, CDR2 FVKESK. CDR3 length: 12 amino acids. The CDR3 region has the DNA TGTGCCAGCAGCCTAAGGTTCTACGAGCAGTACTTC. Protein sequence: CASSLRFYEQYF. The full variable domain, in which reference TRBV14 and TRBJ2-7 provide the parts outside the CDR3, is EAGVTQFPSHSVIEKGQTVTLRCDPISGHDNLYWYRRVMGKEIKFLLHFVKESKQDESGMPNNRFLAERTGGTYSTLKVQPAELEDSGVYFCASSLRFYEQYFGPGTRLTVT.

V and J are TRBV2 and TRBJ2-3, with 8 bases fitting TRBD2. The CDR3 contains 14 residues. After removal of 5 bases from V and 6 bases from J, the junction contained 7 bases not matched to a gene. Germline V lookup: CDR1 SNHLY, CDR2 FYNNEI. CDR3 residues: CASSTGGLRDTQYF. The CDR3 bases are TGTGCCAGCAGTACGGGAGGGTTAAGGGATACGCAGTATTTT.

This chain joins TRBV27 and TRBJ1-5; D is unclear. This CDR3 is 16 amino acids long. With 5 bases removed from V and 0 bases from J, the gap between germline ends came to 14 bases. In germline, CDR1 is MNHEY, CDR2 SMNVEV (reference sequence). This CDR3 reads CASSPIGQDSNQPQHF. The CDR3 bases are TGTGCCAGCAGTCCCATAGGGCAGGATAGCAATCAGCCCCAGCATTTT.